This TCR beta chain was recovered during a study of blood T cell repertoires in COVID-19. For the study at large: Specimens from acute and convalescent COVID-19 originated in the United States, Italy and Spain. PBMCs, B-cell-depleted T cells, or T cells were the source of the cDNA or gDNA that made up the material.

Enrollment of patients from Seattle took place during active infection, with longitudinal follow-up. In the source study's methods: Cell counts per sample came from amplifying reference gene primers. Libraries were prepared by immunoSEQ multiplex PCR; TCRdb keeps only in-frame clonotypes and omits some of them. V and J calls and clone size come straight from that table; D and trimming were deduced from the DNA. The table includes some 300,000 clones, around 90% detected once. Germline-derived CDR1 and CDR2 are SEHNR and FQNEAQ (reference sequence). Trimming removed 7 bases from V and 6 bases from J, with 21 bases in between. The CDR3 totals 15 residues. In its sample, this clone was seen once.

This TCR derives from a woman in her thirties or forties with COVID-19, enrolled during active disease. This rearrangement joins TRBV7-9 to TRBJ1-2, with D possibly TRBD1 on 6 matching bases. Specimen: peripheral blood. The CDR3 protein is CASIEGGNREHGYTF. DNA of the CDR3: TGTGCCAGCATCGAGGGGGGGAACAGGGAGCATGGCTACACCTTC.